A single TCR beta chain is shown here with its context. Its antigen remains unidentified. Per-base quality was not reported, and no clone a single base away is much larger than it. The data derive from a study of graft-versus-host responses after intestinal transplantation (dated by TCRdb to the early 2020s). Study-wide context: Recipients received multivisceral, liver-intestinal, or isolated intestinal transplants. Donor T cell macrochimerism was defined as a peak of at least 4% donor T cells among recipient peripheral blood mononuclear cells. Every recipient was given anti-thymocyte globulin induction, then maintenance tacrolimus and steroids for around three years. Instead of going to the commercial service, samples from a few later patients were sequenced in-house on an Illumina MiSeq and processed with MiXCR. Bulk TCR-beta CDR3 sequencing was used to track graft-versus-host and host-versus-graft alloreactive T cell clones in the graft, circulation and bone marrow after intestinal transplantation. The cohort enrolled fewer than 25 intestinal transplant recipients including one retransplant, and 3 patients lacking pretransplant specimens were excluded. Alloreactive clones were identified by sequencing pre-transplant mixed lymphocyte reaction products and comparing them with unstimulated pre-transplant donor and recipient T cells. Beyond this particular receptor, the publication reports: Patients with donor T cell macrochimerism had high GvH to HvG T cell clonal ratios in their allografts. GvH clones were found in recipient bone marrow, and some of the GvH clones appeared earlier in ileal mucosa or blood, which is consistent with an intestinal mucosal origin. Early after transplant, peak levels of circulating GvH clones were associated with declines in HvG clones. Conclusions were limited by the relatively low number and heterogeneity of intestinal transplant patients.

The CDR3 measures 15 amino acids from cysteine to phenylalanine. Solely the CDR3 DNA is kept, with 45 bases framed from the first base. V loses 5 bases at its end and J loses 5 bases; junction bases beyond the gene matches: 10. As encoded in the germline V gene, CDR1 is SGHAT while CDR2 is FQNNGV. What this sample's time point label stands for: cells obtained before transplantation from donor or recipient. CD3+CD4+ and CD3+CD8+ populations were FACS-sorted from unstimulated pre-transplant donor and recipient cells taken from spleen or lymph nodes. Library preparation was by the immunoSEQ multiplex PCR assay. For most patients, genomic DNA was isolated with the Qiagen DNeasy Blood and Tissue Kit and sent frozen to Adaptive Biotechnologies for TCR sequencing. High-throughput TCR-beta CDR3 sequencing of genomic DNA from most patients was performed by Adaptive Biotechnologies. As for the original processing: TCR sequencing data for more than 15 patients were retrieved from Adaptive's ImmunoSEQ software; a few other patients were processed with MiXCR and VDJtools. CD4 versus CD8 sorting errors were corrected by removing sequences found in both subsets at a frequency ratio below 5:1. Because the origin of CDR3 nucleotide sequences shared between donor and recipient could not be assigned, those sequences were removed. At least 2-fold expansion over unstimulated cells and a minimum CFSE-low frequency of 0.002% (template counts) or 0.001% (read counts) were required for clones to be classified as alloreactive. Clones detected in sequenced pre-transplant spleen, lymph node, or MLR CFSE-low populations of the donor or recipient were defined as mappable. The cumulative frequency of alloreactive clones was calculated as a percentage of all sequences, weighted by copy number. The source is immuneACCESS, and TCRdb retained only in-frame sequences with V and J called. Part of the clones is not carried over; for the studies checked, unresolved V genes explain less than half of this, and the remainder is unexplained. D and trimming come from the DNA, and the V and J calls and clone size come from that table. This sample holds over 100,000 clones; approximately 95% were observed only once. The ten top clones hold more than 0.1% of the sample.

Recombination linked TRBV11-2 to TRBJ2-5, with 8 middle bases fitting TRBD2. The sample was unstimulated CD4+ T cells sorted from spleen or lymph node cells, taken before intestinal transplant. This sequence originates from a human donor who received an intestinal transplant. The nucleotides read TGTGCCAGCAGCCCCCCGGGGAGCGGGAGTGAGACCCAGTACTTC. Its protein product is CASSPPGSGSETQYF.